The clone carrying this T cell receptor (beta chain) was counted many times. Unique molecular identifiers were included in an RNA-based 3' RACE TCR library. In TCRdb, the 3' RACE reads were re-called with MiXCR into one record per CDR3 protein. The repertoire has about 46,000 distinct CDR3 sequences, around 4% of them found once; the top ten carry 0.7%. Treatment denoted: PENTA 11 planned treatment interruption arm or continuous ART arm. Naive CD4+ CD45RA+ CD45RO- T cells were FACS-sorted from thawed PBMCs. The entry originates in a study of HIV-infected children after antiretroviral therapy interruption. The wider study: Weeks 0, 48 and 150 were sampled under continuous treatment.

V dropped 5 bases and J dropped 2; count of bases not matched to a gene: 3. CDR3 length: 12 amino acids. Germline CDR1 DFQATT, CDR2 SNEGSKA (reference sequence). The sequence was obtained from a pool of human donors with HIV. The rearrangement uses TRBV20-1 and TRBJ2-7; 7 bases match TRBD1. Sequenced material: CD45RA+ CD4+ T cells from PBMCs, pooled from several time points, taken from a donor given antiretroviral therapy, either interrupted or continuous. Subset indicated: naive CD4+ CD45RA+ CD45RO- T cells. CDR3 sequence reads: CSASDRAYEQYF. The CDR3 DNA reads as TGCAGTGCTTCCGACAGGGCCTACGAGCAGTACTTC.